Below are 20 T cell receptor beta chains sequenced from a single sample in a study of T cell changes during pregnancy in multiple sclerosis. This table comes from immunoSEQ multiplex PCR, and its TCRdb copy is limited to in-frame clones, with some not included. The sample has around 26,000 clones; roughly 87% are singletons. Sequencing was performed on CD8+ T cells from peripheral blood mononuclear cells, taken in the second trimester of pregnancy. These receptor sequences come from a female donor with multiple sclerosis, enrolled in a pregnancy study.

This clone was seen more than once but under ten times. The chain has TRBV28 and TRBJ2-7; 7 bases map to TRBD1. V shed 10 bases, J shed 0 bases, and the junction held 3 bases outside the gene matches. This CDR3 is built from 12 residues. Germline V gives CDR1 MDHEN, CDR2 SYDVKM. This chain's CDR3 is CATDRNSYEQYF. CDR3 bases: TGTGCCACGGACAGGAACTCCTACGAGCAGTACTTC. The full variable domain, completed using reference TRBV28 and TRBJ2-7, is DVKVTQSSRYLVKRTGEKVFLECVQDMDHENMFWYRQDPGLGLRLIYFSYDVKMKEKGDIPEGYSVSREKKERFSLILESASTNQTSMYLCATDRNSYEQYFGPGTRLTVT.

This clone was counted between two and nine times. The genes are TRBV5-1 and TRBJ1-2; TRBD1 is a possible D gene (6 bases). This CDR3 is built from 14 residues. From germline, CDR1 is SGHRS and CDR2 YFSETQ. Trimming took off 5 bases at V and 4 bases at J, with 15 bases between the two ends. The CDR3 loop reads CASSPPQGGYGYTF. The CDR3 DNA reads TGCGCCAGCAGTCCCCCACAGGGTGGCTATGGCTACACCTTC.

CDR3 in amino acids: CASSPSADSYEQYF. The DNA for the CDR3 is TGTGCCAGTAGCCCTAGCGCCGACAGCTACGAGCAGTACTTC. The genes are TRBV19 and TRBJ2-7; the D gene is possibly TRBD2 (6 bases). Germline CDR1 reads LNHDA; CDR2 reads SQIVND (reference sequence). Between the trimmed V and J ends, which lost 6 bases and 3 bases, there was a span of 15 bases. The CDR3 is 14 amino acids.

V is TRBV18 and J is TRBJ2-7; D may be TRBD2 (6 bases). The CDR3 totals 14 residues. Germline lookup yields CDR1 KGHSH and CDR2 LQKENI. Trimming cost V 3 bases and J 5 bases, with 14 bases left between them. The CDR3 nucleotides are TGTGCCAGCTCACCGCCGGAGGGGCGAAACGAGCAGTACTTC. Its translation: CASSPPEGRNEQYF.

J is TRBJ1-5 and V is TRBV4-3, with 8 bases identical to TRBD1. The CDR3 has 16 amino acids. Germline V gene sequence: CDR1 LGHNA, CDR2 YSLEER. V gave up 1 base and J gave up 5 bases; unmatched junction bases: 7. CDR3 sequence reads: CASSQGGTGRDQPQHF. CDR3 coding DNA: TGCGCCAGCAGCCAAGGCGGGACAGGTAGGGATCAGCCCCAGCATTTT.

The V call is TRBV19, the J call TRBJ2-1, with 7 bases that match TRBD2. The V and J ends lost 4 bases and 0 bases, in that order; junction bases with no gene match: 0. In germline, CDR1 is LNHDA, CDR2 SQIVND (reference sequence). This CDR3 spans 14 amino acids. CDR3: CASSSGGSYNEQFF. The CDR3 DNA is TGTGCCAGTAGTAGCGGGGGCTCCTACAATGAGCAGTTCTTC.

This clone was seen more than once but under ten times. The V gene is TRBV15, the J gene TRBJ1-5, with D perhaps TRBD1 (5 bases). The CDR3 sequence is 15 residues long. V was trimmed by 3 bases and J by 5 bases, leaving 14 bases between them. CDR1 LNHNV and CDR2 YYDKDF come from the germline V gene (reference sequence). The CDR3 nucleotides read TGTGCCACCAGCAGGGACAAGGTGGGTCATCAGCCCCAGCATTTT. It translates to CATSRDKVGHQPQHF.

The chain is built from TRBV18 and TRBJ1-1; 7 bases are shared with TRBD1. J gave up 0 bases and V 2 bases, and 12 bases lay outside the gene matches. Germline V gene lookup returns CDR1 KGHSH and CDR2 LQKENI. The CDR3 extends over 18 amino acids. The DNA for the CDR3 is TGTGCCAGCTCACCAGTGAAGGGGGCAGAAACCTTGAACACTGAAGCTTTCTTT. This encodes CASSPVKGAETLNTEAFF.

The chain couples TRBV13 to TRBJ2-3, with D maybe TRBD2 (6 bases). Trimming removed 1 base from V and 0 bases from J, with 11 bases in between. The CDR3 is 16 amino acids. Germline-derived CDR1 and CDR2 are PRHDT and FYEKMQ (reference sequence). The CDR3: CASSLVTSASTDTQYF. The CDR3 DNA reads TGTGCCAGCAGCTTAGTGACTAGTGCTAGCACAGATACGCAGTATTTT.

This clone was counted between two and nine times. The rearrangement links TRBV6-1 to TRBJ2-1; tentative D call: TRBD1 (6 bases). The ends were cut back, 1 base at V and 14 bases at J, with 24 bases in the middle. Germline V CDR1 and CDR2: MNHNS, SASEGT. The CDR3 runs to 16 residues. The CDR3, as DNA: TGTGCCAGCAGTGAAGAAACAGGGAGTTCGGGTGTAGGGGAGTTCTTC. Residues: CASSEETGSSGVGEFF.

The chain recombines TRBV13 with TRBJ2-5; D is ambiguous. The CDR3 is made up of 15 amino acids. Trimming removed 0 bases at V and 5 bases at J, with 13 bases between. The germline gives CDR1 PRHDT, CDR2 FYEKMQ (reference sequence). CDR3 bases: TGTGCCAGCAGCTTAGGGGTTTCTCCCGGGGAGACCCAGTACTTC. Translating it yields CASSLGVSPGETQYF.

The J gene is TRBJ1-1, the V gene TRBV6-1; TRBD1 might be the D (5 bases). Trimming removed 7 bases from V and 4 bases from J, with 19 bases in between. This CDR3 has 15 amino acids. The germline V gene encodes CDR1 MNHNS and CDR2 SASEGT. CDR3 sequence (DNA): TGTGCCAGCATCGAGCCTCCCACGGGGGGCACTGAAGCTTTCTTT. The encoded protein is CASIEPPTGGTEAFF.

The V and J genes are TRBV28 and TRBJ2-1, with a possible D match to TRBD2 (5 bases). V was cut by 4 bases and J by 5 bases, with 15 bases left in between. This CDR3 has 15 residues. Germline V gene lookup returns CDR1 MDHEN and CDR2 SYDVKM. The CDR3: CASSWTEEPNNEQFF. DNA for the CDR3: TGTGCCAGCAGTTGGACGGAGGAACCGAACAATGAGCAGTTCTTC. Looking up the rest from reference TRBV28 and TRBJ2-1 gives the full variable domain: DVKVTQSSRYLVKRTGEKVFLECVQDMDHENMFWYRQDPGLGLRLIYFSYDVKMKEKGDIPEGYSVSREKKERFSLILESASTNQTSMYLCASSWTEEPNNEQFFGPGTRLTVL.

The V call is TRBV30, the J call TRBJ1-1, with TRBD1 identical over 10 bases. J lost 3 bases, V lost 5 bases, and 9 bases had no gene match. Germline V lookup: CDR1 GTSNPN, CDR2 SVGIG (reference sequence). The CDR3 has 15 amino acids. CDR3 protein: CAWFGTGDLHTEAFF. The CDR3 DNA is TGTGCCTGGTTTGGGACAGGGGACTTGCACACTGAAGCTTTCTTT. The full variable domain, in which reference TRBV30 and TRBJ1-1 provide the parts outside the CDR3, is SQTIHQWPATLVQPVGSPLSLECTVEGTSNPNLYWYRQAAGRGLQLLFYSVGIGQISSEVPQNLSASRPQDRQFILSSKKLLLSDSGFYLCAWFGTGDLHTEAFFGQGTRLTVV.

The chain joins TRBV7-9 to TRBJ2-3, with D unclear. Trimming stripped 5 bases from V and 0 bases from J, with 9 bases between. The CDR3 loop spans 14 amino acids. Germline CDR1 reads SEHNR; CDR2 reads FQNEAQ (reference sequence). The CDR3 DNA is TGTGCCAGCAGCACTACTTCTAGCACAGATACGCAGTATTTT. Translation gives CASSTTSSTDTQYF.

This chain connects TRBV11-1 to TRBJ2-5; TRBD2 matches 13 bases. The junction had 11 bases not matched to a gene; V was cut back by 5 bases and J by 2 bases. The CDR3 covers 18 residues. Germline loops: CDR1 SGHAT, CDR2 FQDESV (reference sequence). CDR3 loop: CASSVGTSGILIQETQYF. The CDR3, as DNA: TGTGCCAGCAGCGTTGGGACTAGCGGGATCCTAATACAAGAGACCCAGTACTTC. Filled out from reference TRBV11-1 and TRBJ2-5, the complete variable domain reads EAEVAQSPRYKITEKSQAVAFWCDPISGHATLYWYRQILGQGPELLVQFQDESVVDDSQLPKDRFSAERLKGVDSTLKIQPAELGDSAMYLCASSVGTSGILIQETQYFGPGTRLLVL.

The chain employs TRBV7-3 and TRBJ2-1; unclear D gene. The germline CDR1 and CDR2 sequences are SGHTA and FQGTGA. The ends were cut back, 1 base at V and 5 bases at J, with 12 bases in the middle. CDR3 length: 15 amino acids. In DNA, the CDR3 is TGTGCCAGCAGCTTAATGGGCGCAGGTAACAATGAGCAGTTCTTC. Translating gives CASSLMGAGNNEQFF.

This clone has a single count. V gene TRBV4-1 combines with J gene TRBJ2-7; 12 bases are shared with TRBD2. Per the germline V gene, CDR1 is MGHRA and CDR2 is YSYEKL. V dropped 4 bases and J dropped 3; count of bases not matched to a gene: 4. The CDR3 loop spans 15 amino acids. For the CDR3, the DNA is TGCGCCAGCAGCCTTACGACTAGCGGGAGCTACGAGCAGTACTTC. It encodes CASSLTTSGSYEQYF.

V and J are TRBV7-9 and TRBJ1-2; a possible D gene is TRBD1 (5 bases). This CDR3 has 14 amino acids. Between the trimmed V and J ends, which lost 1 base and 8 bases, there was a span of 14 bases. Germline CDR1 is SEHNR and CDR2 is FQNEAQ (reference sequence). In DNA, the CDR3 is TGTGCCAGCAGCTTAGAGCAGGGCCTTAAGGGCTACACCTTC. This codes for CASSLEQGLKGYTF.

CDR3 in DNA: TGTGCCAGTAGTATAGGTCCGAATGAGCAGTTCTTC. Its protein is CASSIGPNEQFF. The genes are TRBV19 and TRBJ2-1; the D is unclear. The V gene lost 1 base and the J gene lost 7 bases, with 5 bases spanning the gap. Per the germline V gene, CDR1 is LNHDA and CDR2 is SQIVND (reference sequence). The CDR3 contains 12 residues.